This TCR beta chain stems from a study of blood T cell repertoires in COVID-19. This CDR3 comprises 15 residues. Unmatched junction bases numbered 7, after V lost 5 bases and J lost 7 bases. In germline, CDR1 is SGHTA, CDR2 FQGNSA. Original processing methods: For nucleated cells, counts were estimated from reference gene primer amplification. Data came from immunoSEQ multiplex PCR; TCRdb stores just in-frame clones and leaves some out. V, J and clone size were drawn from that table, and D and trimming were deduced from the DNA. The sample shows roughly 300,000 clones, approximately 85% of them seen only once.

This sequence joins TRBV7-2 and TRBJ2-1; TRBD2 matches at 11 bases. The TCR sequence derives from a woman aged 45-65 years with acute or convalescent COVID-19. The sample comprised peripheral blood. CDR3 sequence: CASSPLAGGWNEQFF. CDR3 nucleotide sequence: TGTGCCAGCAGCCCTCTAGCGGGAGGTTGGAATGAGCAGTTCTTC.